This TCR beta chain was sequenced for a study of cytomegalovirus exposure and HLA in healthy donors. PCR amplification relied on 60 Vbeta primers (plus 13 Jbeta primers). The repertoire was sequenced with immunoSEQ multiplex PCR; TCRdb's copy has only in-frame clones and lacks some. The sample has 75,000 to 100,000 clones; 70% to 80% are singletons. CDR1 is LNHDA and CDR2 is SQIVND in the germline V gene (reference sequence). This CDR3 is built from 15 residues. J gave up 5 bases and V 8 bases, and 11 bases lay outside the gene matches. Study findings and constraints: Apart from CMV serostatus, no immune exposure information was available. As was reported, the HLA-A and HLA-B alleles of most subjects were accurately predicted from TCR beta sequences. Later work found most CMV-associated TCR beta chains apparently HLA-restricted. It emerged from a later analysis that several of the most significant clusters appeared to be linked to common viral pathogens.

Note on this clone: Its antigen is as yet unknown.

The sequencing sample was made of PBMCs. The TCR originated in a man in his 60s in good health and CMV-seronegative. This chain connects TRBV19 to TRBJ1-1, with 10 bases matching TRBD1. CDR3 sequence: CASVPGQGIGTEAFF. CDR3 DNA sequence: TGTGCCAGTGTACCGGGACAGGGGATAGGAACTGAAGCTTTCTTT.